This is a list of T cell receptor beta chains from one sample in a study of T-cell reconstitution after alpha-beta-depleted transplantation in children. Using its own MiXCR run on the PCR reads, TCRdb lists one record per CDR3 protein. The sample carries fewer than 550,000 distinct CDR3 sequences, approximately 10% recorded once. The specimen comprised PBMCs, mostly from graft donor cells, sampled 180 days after TCRalphabeta/CD19-depleted stem cell transplant. These TCRs come from a female patient aged 2-9 years who had a stem cell transplant for aplastic anemia, so the T cells may come from the graft donor. The CDR3 runs from the conserved cysteine through the conserved F or W. Each record gives: CDR3 DNA, CDR3 protein, V gene, J gene, D gene, clone size. The D gene is left open where the match is weak. Clone size appears in some rows only: once, few, many, or a class for an expanded clone.

TGCAGCGTTGAGCAGAACTATGGCTACACCTTC,CSVEQNYGYTF,TRBV29-1,TRBJ1-2,.,many
TGTGCCAGCAGCTTGGAGACAGCTAACACTGAAGCTTTCTTT,CASSLETANTEAFF,TRBV7-9,TRBJ1-1,.,few
TGTGCCAGCAGCGTAGAGCAGGGGGCCTACACAGATACGCAGTATTTT,CASSVEQGAYTDTQYF,TRBV9,TRBJ2-3,TRBD1,.
TGCAGCGTTGAGAGGGACACAGGCTACACCTTC,CSVERDTGYTF,TRBV29-1,TRBJ1-2,.,few
TGCAGCGTTGACGGCGGGAGGACGGATGAGCAGTTCTTC,CSVDGGRTDEQFF,TRBV29-1,TRBJ2-1,TRBD2,.
TGTGCCAGCAGCTTAGCTGCGCTAGGTACAGCCTACGAGCAGTACTTC,CASSLAALGTAYEQYF,TRBV7-2,TRBJ2-7,.,.
TGTGCCAGCAGTTACGGACGGGCCCCTCAAGAGACCCAGTACTTC,CASSYGRAPQETQYF,TRBV6-2/TRBV6-3,TRBJ2-5,.,few
TGTGCCATAAGGGGGGGCCACAACAATGAGCAGTTCTTC,CAIRGGHNNEQFF,TRBV6-1,TRBJ2-1,.,.
TGTGCCAGCAGCCAAGACAGCTCCTATGGCTACACCTTC,CASSQDSSYGYTF,TRBV3-1,TRBJ1-2,.,few
TGTGCCAGCAGCTTGGTCGACTCTGGAAACACCATATATTTT,CASSLVDSGNTIYF,TRBV5-6,TRBJ1-3,.,few
TGCGCCAGCCACCTCTGGGCGGGAGTCATGAATGAGCAGTTCTTC,CASHLWAGVMNEQFF,TRBV5-1,TRBJ2-1,TRBD2,.
TGTGCCAGCAGCCAAGATATTAGCGGGAGCTACGAGCAGTACTTC,CASSQDISGSYEQYF,TRBV4-2,TRBJ2-7,TRBD2,few
TGTGCCAGCAGCTTAGTCCTAGCGGGAGGGGACTACGAGCAGTACTTC,CASSLVLAGGDYEQYF,TRBV7-2,TRBJ2-7,TRBD2,.
TGTGCCAGTAGTCGTCTAGCGGGAGATGGATCCTACAATGAGCAGTTCTTC,CASSRLAGDGSYNEQFF,TRBV19,TRBJ2-1,TRBD2,.
TGCAGCGTTGCCCCGCGTGGCGGGTATGGGCCACAAGGGTATGAAAGTGAGCAGTTCTTC,CSVAPRGGYGPQGYESEQFF,TRBV29-1,TRBJ2-1,.,few
TGTGCCAGCAGCTTGGGACAGCCCCTAGCCAAAAACATTCAGTACTTC,CASSLGQPLAKNIQYF,TRBV5-6,TRBJ2-4,.,.
TGTGCCAGCAAGGTAGCGGGAGGGTCAAACGAGCAGTACTTC,CASKVAGGSNEQYF,TRBV3-1,TRBJ2-7,TRBD2,few
TGCGCCAGCAGCCAATTCCTGACAGGGGATTTGAACACTGAAGCTTTCTTT,CASSQFLTGDLNTEAFF,TRBV4-3,TRBJ1-1,TRBD1,.
TGCGCCAGCAGCTTGGTGGGACAGCTTGGGTATGGCTACACCTTC,CASSLVGQLGYGYTF,TRBV5-1,TRBJ1-2,TRBD1,.
TGTGCCAGCAGCTGGGACAGGTCGATCGGGAGTTTTCAGCCCCAGCATTTT,CASSWDRSIGSFQPQHF,TRBV6-2/TRBV6-3,TRBJ1-5,TRBD1,.
TGTGCCAGCAGTTTATCGGCTAGCGGGAGGTACAATGAGCAGTTCTTC,CASSLSASGRYNEQFF,TRBV28,TRBJ2-1,TRBD2,.
TGTGCCAGCAGCTATGGAGTAGCGGGAGGCTGGGAGCAGTACTTC,CASSYGVAGGWEQYF,TRBV7-3,TRBJ2-7,TRBD2,few
TGTGCCAGCAGCCCAACAAGTACAGATACGCAGTATTTT,CASSPTSTDTQYF,TRBV9,TRBJ2-3,.,many
TGCAGCGCCCGACTAGCCACCTACGAGCAGTACTTC,CSARLATYEQYF,TRBV29-1,TRBJ2-7,TRBD2,many
TGTGCCAGCAGTTTAGGGGTCGGGGACCAAGAGACCCAGTACTTC,CASSLGVGDQETQYF,TRBV28,TRBJ2-5,.,.
TGCAGTGCTAGCCCTTCTTATCCCTACGAGCAGTACTTC,CSASPSYPYEQYF,TRBV20-1,TRBJ2-7,.,few
TGTGCCAGCAGCGTAGCGGGACAGGGACCCTACGAGCAGTACTTC,CASSVAGQGPYEQYF,TRBV9,TRBJ2-7,TRBD1,few
TGTGCCAGCACGGACAGGAGTCTACTCTCTGGGGCCAACGTCCTGACTTTC,CASTDRSLLSGANVLTF,TRBV6-1,TRBJ2-6,TRBD1,.